This TCR beta chain was captured by sequencing in a study of T cells in Graves' hyperthyroidism and ophthalmopathy. Germline assignment: CDR1 LNHDA and CDR2 SQIVND (reference sequence). Trimming pared 1 base from V and 0 bases from J, leaving 10 bases between. This CDR3 spans 16 amino acids. Graves' hyperthyroidism qualified as stable when ophthalmopathy did not progress within 18 months. The hyperthyroidism was newly diagnosed and had lasted under 2 months; the patients were aged 18 to 65. Those patients with uncontrolled infection, other autoimmune disease, pregnancy or lactation were excluded. Amplification of TCR beta CDR3 regions was performed using RNA transcripts as template. With the HTBI primer set, the TCR CDR3 went through a first round of RT-PCR. In TCRdb, the multiplex PCR reads were re-called with MiXCR into one record per CDR3 protein. Found here are about 320,000 distinct CDR3 sequences, 15% to 20% of them singletons; the top ten hold around 34%.

The sequence derives from a man younger than 45 with Graves' hyperthyroidism. The rearrangement links TRBV19 to TRBJ1-5; D not certain. The sequencing input was blood. CDR3 sequence reads: CASSIGQSLSNQPQHF. The CDR3 coding sequence is TGTGCCAGTAGTATAGGGCAGTCTCTTAGCAATCAGCCCCAGCATTTT.